Listed below are T cell receptor beta chains from one sample, sequenced in a study of T cells in localized non-small cell lung cancer. Only in-frame clones appear in the TCRdb table, and some are missing; sequencing was by immunoSEQ multiplex PCR. The sample includes some 130,000 clones, 89% of them seen just once. The material was peripheral blood, obtained before any cancer treatment. The receptors shown here come from a female donor older than 55 with stage I lung adenocarcinoma. Each CDR3 is given with its conserved first and last residue. D genes are given only for firm matches. Clone size is given for some rows only: seen once, a few or many times, or a class if the clone is expanded.

few TRBJ1-5 TRBD1 TRBV12-5 CASGLVWVGQGCGNQPQHF TGTGCTAGTGGTTTGGTATGGGTGGGACAGGGATGCGGGAATCAGCCCCAGCATTTT
- TRBJ1-3 - TRBV5-6 CASSLGAGTPGNTIYF TGTGCCAGCAGCTTGGGGGCCGGGACACCAGGAAACACCATATATTTT
- TRBJ1-5 - TRBV29-1 CSVGTRDQPQHF TGCAGCGTCGGAACCAGGGATCAGCCCCAGCATTTT
once TRBJ2-7 - TRBV6-1 CASTQDISSYEQYF TGTGCCAGCACTCAAGATATTAGCTCCTACGAGCAGTACTTC
- TRBJ2-7 TRBD1 TRBV4-2 CASSQETTGPLVYEQYF TGTGCCAGCAGCCAAGAGACGACAGGGCCCTTAGTGTACGAGCAGTACTTC
- TRBJ2-2 - TRBV28 CASSSGIGELFF TGTGCCAGCAGTTCCGGAATCGGGGAGCTGTTTTTT
once TRBJ1-3 TRBD1 TRBV5-1 CASSPAGTAGNTIYF TGCGCCAGCAGCCCAGCGGGGACAGCCGGAAACACCATATATTTT
once TRBJ2-6 TRBD2 TRBV18 CASSLGTTGGSGANVLTF TGTGCCAGCTCTCTAGGGACTACCGGTGGATCTGGGGCCAACGTCCTGACTTTC
- TRBJ2-7 - TRBV7-2 CASSLGQATYEQYF TGTGCCAGCAGCTTAGGACAGGCCACATACGAGCAGTACTTC
- TRBJ1-4 - TRBV9 CASSVLGDGEKLFF TGTGCCAGCAGCGTTCTGGGGGATGGAGAAAAACTGTTTTTT
- TRBJ1-1 - TRBV6-1 CASSPYTEAFF TGTGCCAGCAGTCCGTACACTGAAGCTTTCTTT
- TRBJ2-2 TRBD2 TRBV10-3 CAISEGTSGSSGELFF TGTGCCATCAGTGAGGGGACTAGCGGGAGTTCCGGGGAGCTGTTTTTT
- TRBJ2-2 TRBD2 TRBV6-1 CASSALAGGTGELFF TGTGCCAGCAGTGCCCTAGCGGGAGGCACCGGGGAGCTGTTTTTT
once TRBJ2-5 - TRBV5-1 CASSPAGVRETQYF TGCGCCAGCAGCCCCGCAGGGGTCCGGGAGACCCAGTACTTC
once TRBJ2-7 TRBD2 TRBV9 CASNPTGGSTSYEQYF TGTGCCAGCAACCCGACGGGCGGGAGTACTTCATACGAGCAGTACTTC
- TRBJ2-3 - TRBV29-1 CSVGAYTDTQYF TGCAGCGTTGGGGCTTACACAGATACGCAGTATTTT
- TRBJ1-1 - TRBV10-3 CAISESPGMNTEAFF TGTGCCATCAGTGAGTCCCCAGGTATGAACACTGAAGCTTTCTTT
- TRBJ1-1 TRBD1 TRBV18 CASSPGQDGFSEAFF TGTGCCAGCTCACCCGGACAGGATGGGTTCTCGGAAGCTTTCTTT
- TRBJ2-2 - TRBV19 CASNKENTGELFF TGTGCCAGTAATAAAGAGAACACCGGGGAGCTGTTTTTT
- TRBJ1-4 - TRBV5-4 CASTLGLTANEKLFF TGTGCCAGCACACTAGGACTTACGGCTAATGAAAAACTGTTTTTT
- TRBJ1-3 - TRBV5-1 CASSLAAGSTIYF TGCGCCAGCAGCTTGGCTGCAGGGAGCACCATATATTTT
- TRBJ2-3 - TRBV6-5 CASKSLADTQYF TGTGCCAGCAAGAGTTTGGCAGATACGCAGTATTTT
- TRBJ2-1 - TRBV20-1 CSARGDNEQFF TGCAGTGCTCGTGGAGACAATGAGCAGTTCTTC
once TRBJ1-1 - TRBV6-1 CASGVSLGNTEAFF TGTGCCAGCGGGGTCTCTTTGGGGAACACTGAAGCTTTCTTT
- TRBJ2-7 - TRBV30 CAWSGGPLPNF TGTGCCTGGAGTGGGGGCCCCCTACCAAACTTC
- TRBJ2-2 - TRBV9 CASSENGELFF TGTGCCAGCAGCGAAAACGGGGAGCTGTTTTTT
- TRBJ2-7 - TRBV28 CASTEGYEQYF TGTGCCAGCACAGAGGGCTACGAGCAGTACTTC
- TRBJ1-2 - TRBV28 CASSLGGNYGYTF TGTGCCAGCAGCCTCGGGGGAAACTATGGCTACACCTTC
- TRBJ2-2 - TRBV6-5 CASKRRPNTGELFF TGTGCCAGCAAAAGGAGGCCGAACACCGGGGAGCTGTTTTTT
- TRBJ2-1 TRBD2 TRBV19 CASSGTSGSTYEQFF TGTGCCAGTAGCGGGACTAGCGGGAGCACGTATGAGCAGTTCTTC
- TRBJ2-4 - TRBV7-2 CASSLDRRQVAIQYF TGTGCCAGCAGCTTAGATCGGAGGCAGGTGGCCATTCAGTACTTC
- TRBJ2-2 - TRBV6-5 CASSYIGANTGELFF TGTGCCAGCAGTTACATAGGGGCGAACACCGGGGAGCTGTTTTTT
- TRBJ2-1 TRBD2 TRBV5-1 CASSLGPAGVHEQFF TGCGCCAGCAGCTTGGGGCCAGCGGGAGTACATGAGCAGTTCTTC
- TRBJ1-5 TRBD1 TRBV6-4 CASHGQGGNQPQHF TGTGCCAGCCATGGACAGGGAGGCAATCAGCCCCAGCATTTT
- TRBJ2-7 TRBD1 TRBV5-4 CASSLGTGKQYF TGTGCCAGCAGCTTAGGGACAGGGAAGCAGTACTTC
- TRBJ2-7 - TRBV4-1 CASSTGVVNYEQYF TGCGCCAGCAGCACGGGAGTGGTGAACTACGAGCAGTACTTC
- TRBJ2-5 TRBD1 TRBV2 CASSEVQGQETQYF TGTGCCAGCAGTGAAGTACAGGGGCAAGAGACCCAGTACTTC
- TRBJ2-7 - TRBV19 CASSTERASTYEQYF TGTGCCAGTAGTACTGAGCGGGCTTCAACCTACGAGCAGTACTTC
- TRBJ2-1 TRBD1 TRBV19 CASRLAGGSYNEQFF TGTGCCAGTAGGCTGGCAGGGGGCTCCTACAATGAGCAGTTCTTC
- TRBJ2-1 - TRBV7-9 CASSPPYEEQFF TGTGCCAGCAGCCCCCCTTATGAGGAGCAGTTCTTC
- TRBJ2-4 - TRBV6-5 CASSGFGAKNIQYF TGTGCCAGCAGTGGCTTCGGGGCCAAAAACATTCAGTACTTC
- TRBJ1-2 - TRBV7-9 CASSRAGGGYGYTF TGTGCCAGCAGCCGCGCCGGAGGGGGGTATGGCTACACCTTC
- TRBJ2-4 - TRBV10-3 CAISDSTLAKNIQYF TGTGCCATCAGTGACTCGACCCTAGCCAAAAACATTCAGTACTTC
- TRBJ2-7 TRBD2 TRBV7-6 CASSLSTSSGGSYEQYF TGTGCCAGCAGCTTATCCACTTCTAGCGGGGGTTCCTACGAGCAGTACTTC